The 7 T cell receptor beta chains in this list originate from one sample, sequenced in a study of blood T cell repertoires in COVID-19. The method was immunoSEQ multiplex PCR; TCRdb's version includes in-frame clones alone and lacks a portion of them. The sample lists 470,000 or so clones; roughly 87% were seen once. The sequenced sample was PBMCs or T cells enriched from blood (not recorded which). The receptor source for this set is a woman younger than 30 with acute COVID-19.

This rearrangement joins TRBV13 to TRBJ1-1; tentatively, D is TRBD1 (5 bases). Deletions cut 5 bases from V and 0 bases from J, with 10 bases between. The germline CDR1 and CDR2 sequences are PRHDT and FYEKMQ (reference sequence). The CDR3 is 14 residues long. The CDR3 sequence is CASSVQGMNTEAFF. CDR3 in DNA: TGTGCCAGCAGCGTCCAGGGAATGAACACTGAAGCTTTCTTT. The entire variable domain, with the rest obtained from reference TRBV13 and TRBJ1-1, is as follows: AAGVIQSPRHLIKEKRETATLKCYPIPRHDTVYWYQQGPGQDPQFLISFYEKMQSDKGSIPDRFSAQQFSDYHSELNMSSLELGDSALYFCASSVQGMNTEAFFGQGTRLTVV.

J is TRBJ1-2 and V is TRBV2; 10 bases are a match to TRBD1. V trimming: 2 bases; J trimming: 5 bases; junction bases outside the gene matches: 11. The CDR3 extends over 17 amino acids. Germline lookup yields CDR1 SNHLY and CDR2 FYNNEI. CDR3 amino acids: CASSEWGQGLEGYGYTF. The CDR3 DNA follows: TGTGCCAGCAGTGAATGGGGACAGGGGTTGGAAGGGTATGGCTACACCTTC. The full variable domain, in which reference TRBV2 and TRBJ1-2 provide the parts outside the CDR3, is EPEVTQTPSHQVTQMGQEVILRCVPISNHLYFYWYRQILGQKVEFLVSFYNNEISEKSEIFDDQFSVERPDGSNFTLKIRSTKLEDSAMYFCASSEWGQGLEGYGYTFGSGTRLTVV.

The rearrangement uses TRBV19 and TRBJ2-1, with 9 bases that match TRBD2. J gave up 2 bases and V 8 bases, and 16 bases lay outside the gene matches. CDR1 LNHDA and CDR2 SQIVND come from the germline V gene (reference sequence). CDR3 size: 18 residues. CDR3 sequence: CASVKAGGLPSTYNEQFF. For the CDR3, the DNA is TGTGCCAGTGTAAAGGCGGGAGGGCTTCCGTCGACCTACAATGAGCAGTTCTTC. The full variable domain, rest sourced from reference TRBV19 and TRBJ2-1, is DGGITQSPKYLFRKEGQNVTLSCEQNLNHDAMYWYRQDPGQGLRLIYYSQIVNDFQKGDIAEGYSVSREKKESFPLTVTSAQKNPTAFYLCASVKAGGLPSTYNEQFFGPGTRLTVL.

J is TRBJ1-2 and V is TRBV10-2; weak D call: TRBD1 (6 bases). The CDR3 runs to 15 residues. In germline, CDR1 is WSHSY, CDR2 SAAADI. V lost 0 bases, J lost 8 bases, and 16 bases lay in between. CDR3 sequence: CASSESNAETGGYTF. CDR3 sequence (DNA): TGCGCCAGCAGTGAGTCTAATGCTGAGACAGGAGGCTACACCTTC.

The V and J genes are TRBV28 and TRBJ1-1; 7 bases are shared with TRBD1. Germline V gene sequence: CDR1 MDHEN, CDR2 SYDVKM. The CDR3 covers 15 residues. V gave up 6 bases and J gave up 3 bases; unmatched junction bases: 10. The CDR3 sequence is CASRFRQGWDTEAFF. The CDR3 coding sequence is TGTGCCAGCAGATTTAGACAGGGTTGGGACACTGAAGCTTTCTTT.

This clone appeared once. The chain carries TRBV25-1 and TRBJ1-1, with 7 positions matching TRBD1. The length of the CDR3 is 14 residues. After removal of 4 bases from V and 0 bases from J, the junction contained 2 bases not matched to a gene. Germline loops: CDR1 MGHDK, CDR2 SYGVNS. DNA for the CDR3: TGTGCCAGCAGTGGAGACAGGGTGAACACTGAAGCTTTCTTT. It translates to CASSGDRVNTEAFF.

V gene TRBV3-1 (or the pseudogene TRBV3-2) combines with J gene TRBJ2-7, with 9 positions matching TRBD1. V gave up 5 bases and J gave up 4 bases; unmatched junction bases: 6. CDR1 is LGHDT and CDR2 is YNNKEL in the germline V gene (reference sequence). The CDR3 runs to 14 residues. This CDR3 is CASSERTGEYEQYF. DNA of the CDR3: TGTGCCAGCAGCGAGAGGACAGGGGAATACGAGCAGTACTTC.